This entry is about one T cell receptor (beta chain). The data were obtained in a study of PD-1 blockade in mismatch repair-deficient tumors. The TCR-sequenced patients were a few responders to pembrolizumab. V lost 7 bases and J 3 bases, leaving 17 bases between the germline ends. In germline, CDR1 is MDHEN, CDR2 SYDVKM. The length of the CDR3 is 15 residues. Using immunoSEQ multiplex PCR, the repertoire was profiled, and TCRdb retains in-frame clones only, with some absent. The sample has 120,000 or so clones; around nine tenths are singletons. The sequencing here drew on peripheral blood, taken approximately 71 weeks after starting pembrolizumab. The receptor comes from an adult with mismatch repair-deficient cancer. The chain has TRBV28 and TRBJ2-3, with D perhaps matching TRBD1 or TRBD2 (5 bases each). In nucleotides, the CDR3 is TGTGCCAGCACCACCTCGGGGTGGGGGACAGATACGCAGTATTTT. Its protein product is CASTTSGWGTDTQYF. Variable domain in full (rest from reference TRBV28 and TRBJ2-3): DVKVTQSSRYLVKRTGEKVFLECVQDMDHENMFWYRQDPGLGLRLIYFSYDVKMKEKGDIPEGYSVSREKKERFSLILESASTNQTSMYLCASTTSGWGTDTQYFGPGTRLTVL.